The 5 T cell receptor beta chains below were found in one sample sequenced in a study of blood T cell repertoires in COVID-19. Sequencing used immunoSEQ multiplex PCR; TCRdb keeps in-frame clones, though not all of them. In the table there are about 250,000 clones, around 89% of which are singletons. Sequencing was done on a sample of PBMCs or T cells enriched from blood (not recorded which). All receptors derive from a woman in her forties or fifties who had recovered from COVID-19.

J is TRBJ2-1 and V is TRBV9, with 8 bases fitting TRBD1. This CDR3 is built from 15 residues. Per germline, CDR1 SGDLS and CDR2 YYNGEE. V shed 0 bases and J 8 bases; nucleotides not matched to a gene: 7. CDR3 region: CASSVGTGGWYEQFF. CDR3 sequence (DNA): TGTGCCAGCAGCGTAGGAACAGGGGGTTGGTATGAGCAGTTCTTC.

As regards this clone: Other DNA sequences of this sample code for an identical CDR3. The chain uses TRBV27 and TRBJ1-6, with D maybe TRBD1 (5 bases). The V gene's germline CDR1 is MNHEY and CDR2 SMNVEV (reference sequence). Trimming cost V 6 bases and J 13 bases, with 16 bases left between them. This CDR3 region has 13 residues. CDR3 DNA: TGTGCCAGCAGCCAACGGGACTTTCGCCCCCTCCACTTT. Protein sequence: CASSQRDFRPLHF.

This rearrangement joins TRBV27 to TRBJ1-2; D is undetermined. This CDR3 contains 11 residues. V gave up 8 bases and J gave up 6 bases, with 10 bases separating them. Germline CDR1 is MNHEY and CDR2 is SMNVEV (reference sequence). The CDR3, as DNA: TGTGCCAGCGGAAACCAGGATGGCTACACCTTC. Amino acids: CASGNQDGYTF.

The CDR3 nucleotides read TGTGCCTGGGATAGAGGGAATGTAGGAGAAAAACTGTTTTTT. Translation: CAWDRGNVGEKLFF. The J gene is TRBJ1-4, the V gene TRBV30; D uncertain. Trimming removed 5 bases from V and 8 bases from J, with 18 bases in between. The CDR3 totals 14 residues. CDR1 and CDR2 (germline): GTSNPN, SVGIG (reference sequence).

The V gene is TRBV7-9, the J gene TRBJ1-2, with D possibly being TRBD1 (6 bases). This CDR3 contains 15 residues. Per the germline V gene, CDR1 is SEHNR and CDR2 is FQNEAQ (reference sequence). V dropped 5 bases and J dropped 2 bases, with 15 bases sitting between them. The CDR3 nucleotides are TGTGCCAGCAGCGAGACAGGTTCACGAAACTATGGCTACACCTTC. Its protein product is CASSETGSRNYGYTF.